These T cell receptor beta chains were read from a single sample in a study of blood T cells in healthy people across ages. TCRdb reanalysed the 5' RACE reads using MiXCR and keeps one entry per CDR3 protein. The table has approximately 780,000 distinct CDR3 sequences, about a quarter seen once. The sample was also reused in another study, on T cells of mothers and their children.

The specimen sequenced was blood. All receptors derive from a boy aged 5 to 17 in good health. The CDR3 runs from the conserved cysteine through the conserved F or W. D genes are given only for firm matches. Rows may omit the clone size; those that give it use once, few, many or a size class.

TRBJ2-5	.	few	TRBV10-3	TGTGCCCCCCAAAGGAGAGACGGGGGACAAGAGACCCAGTACTTC	CAPQRRDGGQETQYF
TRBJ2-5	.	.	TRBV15	TGTGCCACCAGCCCTCGACAGAATCAAGAGACCCAGTACTTC	CATSPRQNQETQYF
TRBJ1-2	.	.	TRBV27	TGTGCCAGCAGTCCCCTATCAGGCACCATAGCTAACTATGGCTACACCTTC	CASSPLSGTIANYGYTF
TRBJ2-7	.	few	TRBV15	TGTGCCACCAGCAGAGAAAGGTACCAGTCCGAGCAGTACTTC	CATSRERYQSEQYF
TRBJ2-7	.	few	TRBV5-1	TGCGCCAGCAGCTTGGAGGGACCCGCCTACGAGCAGTACTTC	CASSLEGPAYEQYF
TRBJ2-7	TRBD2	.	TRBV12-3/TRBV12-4	TGTGCCAGCAGTTTCAGACTAGCGGGGTATAACGAGCAGTACTTC	CASSFRLAGYNEQYF
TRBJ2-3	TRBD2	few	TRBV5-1	TGCGCCAGCAGCTTGGGAGTCGGCGGGAGCCGCACAGATACGCAGTATTTT	CASSLGVGGSRTDTQYF
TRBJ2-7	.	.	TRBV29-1	TGCAGCGTTGAACTAAAGAAGGGTATTTCCTACGAGCAGTACTTC	CSVELKKGISYEQYF
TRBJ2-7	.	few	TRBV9	TGTGCCAGCAGCGTAGCAGGGTTGGGGTACGAGCAGTACTTC	CASSVAGLGYEQYF
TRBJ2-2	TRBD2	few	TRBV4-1	TGCGCCAGCAGCCAATCCAACCTAGCGGGGGAGAATACCGGGGAGCTGTTTTTT	CASSQSNLAGENTGELFF
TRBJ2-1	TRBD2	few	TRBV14	TGTGCCAGCAGCCGACAGCTAGCGGGGGGCTACAATGAGCAGTTCTTC	CASSRQLAGGYNEQFF